Reported below is one T cell receptor beta chain. The antigen it recognizes is unknown. There are no base qualities to consult, and no much larger clone falls within one base. As encoded in the germline V gene, CDR1 is SGHVT while CDR2 is SQSDAQ. From cysteine to phenylalanine, the CDR3 is 18 amino acids long. Only CDR3 DNA remains: 54 bases, in frame from the first base. V loses 0 bases, J loses 10 bases, and the germline ends lie 24 bases apart. TCRbeta CDR3 regions were amplified from genomic DNA using the immunoSEQ Assay, a bias-controlled multiplex PCR. Under the source paper's analysis protocol: Nucleated cell counts per sample were estimated from amplification of reference gene primers within the assay. Sequence reads were collapsed and filtered to measure the absolute abundance of every unique TCRbeta CDR3 rearrangement. For each sample, productive Simpson clonality was calculated as the square root of Simpson's diversity index over productive rearrangements. The immuneACCESS repertoire file appears here via TCRdb, limited to in-frame rearrangements. These files lack a portion of the clones; in checked studies, under half of the deficit traces to unresolved V genes, and the cause of the others is not known. V and J calls and clone size come straight from that table; D and trimming were deduced from the DNA. The sample table shows around 190,000 clones, and roughly 77% are seen once. Around 9% of the sample is taken by the ten largest.

This record belongs to a study of blood T cell repertoires in COVID-19 (dated by TCRdb to 2018 to 2021). Turning to the overall study: The collaborator samples originated in the United States, Italy and Spain and spanned the acute and convalescent phases of COVID-19. The material from the prospective study consisted of cDNA or gDNA derived from T cells, B-cell-depleted T cells, or PBMCs. Subjects who had been exposed to COVID-19, were actively infected with it, or had recovered from it provided the deeply sampled blood TCRbeta repertoires that made up the dataset. A freely available public database, intended as a resource for researchers studying the immune response to SARS-CoV-2, is where the repertoires were released. Samples were obtained from the ongoing ImmuneRACE study (first 160 participants) and from over 1,000 subjects provided by 6 global collaborators. The sample metadata nearly always contained a de-identified subject ID, COVID-19 status, age in years and sex. HLA class I and class II types, where available, came from metadata supplied by the sample provider rather than from assay-based typing.

The full study reports these points: Clinical and demographic metadata were provided uncurated, with the amount varying by source and participant.

Participants in the prospective study were enrolled through a virtual design, were aged about 18 to 90 years, and lived in 24 United States geographic areas. To assign participants to cohorts, the prospective study relied on clinical history that participants themselves reported in a screening survey and a study questionnaire. Recovered participants in ImmuneRACE Cohort 3 were defined by two consecutive negative NP/OP PCR tests, clearance by a healthcare professional, or resolution of symptoms. In the prospective study, whole blood, serum and a nasopharyngeal or oropharyngeal swab were collected from each participant by mobile phlebotomists. Additional blood draws and questionnaires over an approximately two-month period could optionally be provided by prospective study participants. Before DNA extraction, prospective study blood samples were shipped either frozen or at room temperature.

This receptor was obtained from a middle-aged man who had recovered from COVID-19. Rearrangement joined TRBV7-4 to TRBJ1-4; perhaps TRBD1 is the D gene, with 5 bases matching. The source material was PBMCs or T cells enriched from blood (not recorded which). In nucleotides, the sequence is TGTGCCAGCAGCTTAGCGCTAATACGGAGCAGGGTTTATGCAAAACTGTTTTTT. Translated, it gives CASSLALIRSRVYAKLFF.